This is a list of T cell receptor beta chains from one sample in a study of T-cell reconstitution after alpha-beta-depleted transplantation in children. TCRdb passed the PCR reads through MiXCR, listing each CDR3 protein once. The data show roughly 100,000 distinct CDR3 sequences, about 6% seen once. The sample here was PBMCs, mostly from graft donor cells, taken 60 days after TCRalphabeta/CD19-depleted stem cell transplant. The receptors were gathered from a female patient aged 2 to 10 who had a stem cell transplant for Fanconi anemia, so the T cells may come from the graft donor. Each CDR3 is given with its conserved first and last residue. D genes are given only for firm matches. Size values are once, few and many counts, or a class for expanded clones, and some rows have none.

CDR3 protein	CDR3 DNA	V gene	J gene	clone size	D gene
CASSYTRLAGASTDTQYF	TGTGCCAGCAGTTACACCCGACTAGCGGGGGCAAGCACAGATACGCAGTATTTT	TRBV6-5	TRBJ2-3	many	TRBD2
CASSFLAGSYNEQFF	TGTGCCAGCAGTTTCCTAGCGGGCTCCTACAATGAGCAGTTCTTC	TRBV12-3/TRBV12-4	TRBJ2-1	many	TRBD2
CASSSQGGLNEQFF	TGTGCCAGCAGTTCGCAGGGGGGGCTAAATGAGCAGTTCTTC	TRBV6-5	TRBJ2-1	few	-
CASSLRDIYEQYF	TGTGCCAGCAGCTTACGGGACATCTACGAGCAGTACTTC	TRBV7-9	TRBJ2-7	many	-
CASRMTGGRVNEQFF	TGTGCCAGCAGGATGACAGGGGGCAGGGTCAATGAGCAGTTCTTC	TRBV28	TRBJ2-1	many	TRBD1
CASRTGPNDEQFF	TGCGCCAGCAGGACAGGTCCTAATGATGAGCAGTTCTTC	TRBV10-1	TRBJ2-1	many	-
CASSRRSGQGSEQYF	TGTGCCAGCAGCCGCCGGTCGGGACAGGGGTCCGAGCAGTACTTC	TRBV4-2	TRBJ2-7	few	TRBD1
CASSKGGQGPISYEQYF	TGTGCCAGCAGCAAAGGGGGACAGGGGCCGATCTCCTACGAGCAGTACTTC	TRBV21-1	TRBJ2-7	-	-
CASSPKSGRGYNEQFF	TGTGCCAGCAGCCCAAAGAGCGGGAGGGGCTACAATGAGCAGTTCTTC	TRBV7-9	TRBJ2-1	few	TRBD2
CASSQTSGLYNEQFF	TGCGCCAGCAGCCAAACTAGCGGCCTCTACAATGAGCAGTTCTTC	TRBV5-1	TRBJ2-1	many	TRBD2
CASSPGQGGSETQYF	TGTGCCAGCAGCCCAGGACAGGGGGGATCGGAGACCCAGTACTTC	TRBV7-9	TRBJ2-5	many	TRBD1
CASSLALGLASTDTQYF	TGTGCCAGCAGTTTAGCGCTAGGACTAGCTTCCACAGATACGCAGTATTTT	TRBV12-3/TRBV12-4	TRBJ2-3	many	TRBD2
CASRPMVASYNEQFF	TGTGCCAGCAGGCCCATGGTAGCTTCGTACAATGAGCAGTTCTTC	TRBV6-1	TRBJ2-1	few	-
CSATDKYQPQHF	TGCAGTGCCACGGACAAGTATCAGCCCCAGCATTTT	TRBV20-1	TRBJ1-5	-	-
CASRDPGYGYTF	TGTGCCAGCAGGGACCCGGGCTATGGCTACACCTTC	TRBV25-1	TRBJ1-2	few	-
CASSFAALTSGRHEQYF	TGCGCCAGCAGCTTTGCCGCTTTGACTAGCGGGAGACACGAGCAGTACTTC	TRBV5-1	TRBJ2-7	many	TRBD2
CASSSYPGDTGELFF	TGCGCCAGCAGCTCCTACCCGGGAGACACCGGGGAGCTGTTTTTT	TRBV5-1	TRBJ2-2	many	-
CASSFSYGYTF	TGTGCCAGCAGTTTCAGCTATGGCTACACCTTC	TRBV12-3/TRBV12-4	TRBJ1-2	few	-
CATSRVAGGDVDEQFF	TGTGCCACCAGCAGAGTGGCGGGAGGGGATGTCGATGAGCAGTTCTTC	TRBV15	TRBJ2-1	many	TRBD2
CASSYSGEAFF	TGTGCCAGCAGTTACTCCGGTGAGGCTTTCTTT	TRBV6-2/TRBV6-3	TRBJ1-1	many	-
CASSWGGLSGSYNEQFF	TGTGCCAGCAGCTGGGGGGGGCTAAGCGGCTCCTACAATGAGCAGTTCTTC	TRBV7-9	TRBJ2-1	few	-
CASSFDSSYEQYF	TGTGCCAGCAGTTTCGACAGCTCCTACGAGCAGTACTTC	TRBV28	TRBJ2-7	-	-
CASSPGQGVYEQYF	TGTGCCAGCAGCCCTGGACAGGGAGTATACGAGCAGTACTTC	TRBV7-6	TRBJ2-7	many	TRBD1
CASSLYTAFSGANVLTF	TGCGCCAGCAGCTTGTATACAGCCTTCTCTGGGGCCAACGTCCTGACTTTC	TRBV5-1	TRBJ2-6	many	-
CASSPLAVGVYGYTF	TGTGCCAGCTCACCGCTAGCCGTGGGGGTCTATGGCTACACCTTC	TRBV18	TRBJ1-2	few	-
CASRPPGTAKGELFF	TGCGCCAGCAGACCACCAGGGACAGCTAAAGGGGAGCTGTTTTTT	TRBV5-1	TRBJ2-2	many	TRBD1
CSARELAVNTGELFF	TGCAGTGCTAGAGAGCTAGCGGTTAACACCGGGGAGCTGTTTTTT	TRBV20-1	TRBJ2-2	many	TRBD2
CATSDAYNEQFF	TGTGCCACCAGTGATGCGTACAATGAGCAGTTCTTC	TRBV24-1	TRBJ2-1	many	-
CSATSGSYNEQYF	TGCAGTGCTACTAGCGGGAGCTACAACGAGCAGTACTTC	TRBV20-1	TRBJ2-7	-	TRBD2
CAWSRTAREKLFF	TGTGCCTGGAGCCGGACAGCTCGGGAAAAACTGTTTTTT	TRBV30	TRBJ1-4	many	-
CASSFATSGGSTDTQYF	TGTGCCAGCAGCTTCGCTACTAGCGGGGGGAGCACAGATACGCAGTATTTT	TRBV7-9	TRBJ2-3	few	TRBD2
CASSPERGPYNEQFF	TGTGCCAGCAGCCCAGAGAGGGGGCCCTACAATGAGCAGTTCTTC	TRBV7-3	TRBJ2-1	many	TRBD1
CARDLRDRGRRTDTQYF	TGTGCCAGGGACCTCCGGGACAGGGGGCGCCGGACAGATACGCAGTATTTT	TRBV7-3	TRBJ2-3	few	TRBD1
CASNFRTGGTGYTF	TGTGCCAGCAATTTTCGGACAGGGGGCACGGGCTACACCTTC	TRBV6-5	TRBJ1-2	few	TRBD1
CASSYPIRGAQNTGELFF	TGTGCCAGCAGCTATCCAATTAGGGGGGCCCAGAACACCGGGGAGCTGTTTTTT	TRBV5-6	TRBJ2-2	-	-
CASSFWMAKNIQYF	TGTGCCAGCAGTTTTTGGATGGCCAAAAACATTCAGTACTTC	TRBV28	TRBJ2-4	many	-
CASSPTVRGDTQYF	TGTGCCAGCAGCCCGACAGTTCGGGGGGATACGCAGTATTTT	TRBV5-6	TRBJ2-3	few	-
CASSPPVASHEQYF	TGTGCCAGCAGCCCTCCGGTAGCAAGTCACGAGCAGTACTTC	TRBV7-9	TRBJ2-7	-	-
CASSPWSGQGSYNEQFF	TGTGCCAGCTCACCATGGTCCGGACAGGGGTCTTACAATGAGCAGTTCTTC	TRBV18	TRBJ2-1	few	TRBD1
CASSQAETRNTGELFF	TGTGCCAGCAGCCAAGCTGAGACCCGGAACACCGGGGAGCTGTTTTTT	TRBV3-1	TRBJ2-2	many	-
CSARWTGGNEQFF	TGCAGTGCTAGATGGACAGGGGGAAATGAGCAGTTCTTC	TRBV20-1	TRBJ2-1	many	TRBD1
CATSKGRDRSTDTQYF	TGTGCCACCAGCAAAGGCCGGGACAGGAGCACAGATACGCAGTATTTT	TRBV15	TRBJ2-3	-	TRBD1
CASSLASGGANYEQYF	TGTGCCAGCAGCTTAGCTAGCGGGGGGGCCAACTACGAGCAGTACTTC	TRBV7-2	TRBJ2-7	-	TRBD2
CASSPLGQYYEQYF	TGTGCCAGCAGCCCCCTCGGACAGTACTACGAGCAGTACTTC	TRBV7-2	TRBJ2-7	many	-
CSARQGAGYGYTF	TGCAGCGCCCGACAGGGGGCAGGCTATGGCTACACCTTC	TRBV29-1	TRBJ1-2	many	TRBD1
CASPTYEQYF	TGTGCCAGCCCAACCTACGAGCAGTACTTC	TRBV28	TRBJ2-7	many	-
CASSLNGGPHYEQYF	TGCGCCAGCAGCTTGAACGGCGGACCCCACTACGAGCAGTACTTC	TRBV5-1	TRBJ2-7	many	-
CASSQVNRASGVTYEQYF	TGTGCCAGCAGCCAAGTGAATCGCGCTAGCGGGGTCACCTACGAGCAGTACTTC	TRBV4-2	TRBJ2-7	-	TRBD2
CASRGTGLYEQYF	TGTGCCAGCAGAGGGACAGGGCTCTACGAGCAGTACTTC	TRBV12-3/TRBV12-4	TRBJ2-7	many	TRBD1
CASSLAILALSTDTQYF	TGTGCCAGCAGTTTAGCAATACTAGCGCTCTCCACAGATACGCAGTATTTT	TRBV12-3/TRBV12-4	TRBJ2-3	-	TRBD2
CSVGDTYEQYF	TGCAGCGTTGGGGACACCTACGAGCAGTACTTC	TRBV29-1	TRBJ2-7	many	-
CASSSGQNTDTQYF	TGCGCCAGCAGCTCGGGACAAAACACAGATACGCAGTATTTT	TRBV5-1	TRBJ2-3	many	-
CASSLEIWGLGALSYGYTF	TGTGCCAGCAGCTTAGAAATATGGGGTCTCGGGGCCCTGTCATATGGCTACACCTTC	TRBV11-2	TRBJ1-2	few	-
CASSLGPFNEQFF	TGTGCCAGCAGCCTGGGACCCTTCAATGAGCAGTTCTTC	TRBV5-5	TRBJ2-1	many	-
CSGAGSQETQYF	TGCAGTGGGGCGGGGTCTCAAGAGACCCAGTACTTC	TRBV20-1	TRBJ2-5	-	-
CSATEAGALNYGYTF	TGCAGTGCTACCGAGGCGGGGGCCCTTAACTATGGCTACACCTTC	TRBV20-1	TRBJ1-2	few	-
CASSLAGRASYNEQFF	TGCGCCAGCAGCTTGGCTGGGAGGGCCTCCTACAATGAGCAGTTCTTC	TRBV5-1	TRBJ2-1	few	TRBD2
CASSQDPQLAGGLVTDTQYF	TGTGCCAGCAGCCAAGATCCACAACTAGCGGGGGGGTTAGTCACAGATACGCAGTATTTT	TRBV4-2	TRBJ2-3	-	TRBD2
CASSFYQGNYGYTF	TGTGCCAGCAGTTTCTATCAGGGGAACTATGGCTACACCTTC	TRBV28	TRBJ1-2	many	-